This T cell receptor beta chain was obtained from a study of cytomegalovirus exposure and HLA in healthy donors. Regarding this clone: Antigen: not known.

V gave up 6 bases and J gave up 4 bases; unmatched junction bases: 10. The CDR3 has 15 amino acids. CDR1 and CDR2 (germline): PRHDT, FYEKMQ (reference sequence). Notes on the study in general: Earlier findings revealed that most TCR beta V segments proved productive either about 90% or about 30% of the time.

This PCR relied on a set of 60 Vbeta primers and 13 Jbeta primers. The data were produced by immunoSEQ multiplex PCR, yet TCRdb's version contains in-frame clones alone and is incomplete. This repertoire includes approximately 110,000 clones. This receptor was obtained from a man between 18 and 29 years old in good health and CMV-seronegative. Sequenced sample: PBMCs. The J gene is TRBJ2-7, the V gene TRBV13; TRBD1 matches 9 bases. The DNA for the CDR3 is TGTGCCAGCAGGCCCACGGGACAGGGATATTACGAGCAGTACTTC. Translated, it gives CASRPTGQGYYEQYF.